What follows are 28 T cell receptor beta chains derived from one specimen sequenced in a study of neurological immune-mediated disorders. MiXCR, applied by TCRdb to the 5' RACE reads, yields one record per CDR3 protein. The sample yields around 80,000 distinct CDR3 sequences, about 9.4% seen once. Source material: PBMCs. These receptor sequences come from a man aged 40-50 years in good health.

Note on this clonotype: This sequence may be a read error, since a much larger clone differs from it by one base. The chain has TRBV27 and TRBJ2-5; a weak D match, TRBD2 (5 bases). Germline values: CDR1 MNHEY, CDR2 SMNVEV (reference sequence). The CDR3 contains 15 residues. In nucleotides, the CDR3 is TGTGCCAGCAATTTAATAGGGCTCCGGGGAGAGACCCAGTACTTC. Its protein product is CASNLIGLRGETQYF.

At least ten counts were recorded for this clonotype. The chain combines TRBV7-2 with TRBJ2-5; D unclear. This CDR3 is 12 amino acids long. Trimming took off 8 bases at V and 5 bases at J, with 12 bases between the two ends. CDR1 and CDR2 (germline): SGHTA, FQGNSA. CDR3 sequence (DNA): TGTGCCAGCGGCAGGCTCGGGGAGACCCAGTACTTC. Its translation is CASGRLGETQYF.

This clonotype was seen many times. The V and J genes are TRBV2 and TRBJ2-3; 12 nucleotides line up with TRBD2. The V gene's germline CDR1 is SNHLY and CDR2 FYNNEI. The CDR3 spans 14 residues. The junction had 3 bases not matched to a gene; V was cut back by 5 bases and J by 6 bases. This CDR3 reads CASSPTSGSDTQYF. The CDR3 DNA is TGTGCCAGCAGTCCGACTAGCGGGAGTGATACGCAGTATTTT.

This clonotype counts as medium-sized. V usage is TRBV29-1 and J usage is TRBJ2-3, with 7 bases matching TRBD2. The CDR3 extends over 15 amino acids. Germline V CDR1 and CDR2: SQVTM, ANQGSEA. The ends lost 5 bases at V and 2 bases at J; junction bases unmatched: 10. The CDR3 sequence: CSVNGGGRNTDTQYF. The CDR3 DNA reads TGCAGCGTTAATGGCGGCGGGAGAAACACAGATACGCAGTATTTT.

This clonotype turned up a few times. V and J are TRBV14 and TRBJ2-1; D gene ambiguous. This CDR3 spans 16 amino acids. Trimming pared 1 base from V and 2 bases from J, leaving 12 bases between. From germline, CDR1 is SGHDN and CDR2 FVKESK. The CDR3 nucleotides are TGTGCCAGCAGCCAAGGGAAAGGCGGTACCTACAATGAGCAGTTCTTC. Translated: CASSQGKGGTYNEQFF. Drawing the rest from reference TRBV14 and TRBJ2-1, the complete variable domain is EAGVTQFPSHSVIEKGQTVTLRCDPISGHDNLYWYRRVMGKEIKFLLHFVKESKQDESGMPNNRFLAERTGGTYSTLKVQPAELEDSGVYFCASSQGKGGTYNEQFFGPGTRLTVL.

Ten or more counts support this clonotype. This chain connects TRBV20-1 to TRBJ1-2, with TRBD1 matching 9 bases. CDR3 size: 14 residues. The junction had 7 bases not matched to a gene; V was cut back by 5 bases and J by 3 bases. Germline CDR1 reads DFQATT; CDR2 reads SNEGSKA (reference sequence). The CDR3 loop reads CSAYRTGVYYGYTF. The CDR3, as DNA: TGCAGTGCTTACCGGACAGGGGTCTACTATGGCTACACCTTC.

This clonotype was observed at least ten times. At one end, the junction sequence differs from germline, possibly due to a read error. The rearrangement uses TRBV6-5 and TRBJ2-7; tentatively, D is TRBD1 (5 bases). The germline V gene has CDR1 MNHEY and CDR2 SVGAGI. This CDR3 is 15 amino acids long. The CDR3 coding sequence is TGTGCCAGCAGATACTCGGACACTCCACGGGACGAGCAGTACTTC. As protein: CASRYSDTPRDEQYF.

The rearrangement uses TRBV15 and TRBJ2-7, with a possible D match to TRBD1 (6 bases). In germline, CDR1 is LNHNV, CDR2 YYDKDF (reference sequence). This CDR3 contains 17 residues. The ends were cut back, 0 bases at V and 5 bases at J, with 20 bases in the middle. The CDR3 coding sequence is TGTGCCACCAGCAGAGATATCCCGGGCAGGGGAATAGACGAGCAGTACTTC. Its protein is CATSRDIPGRGIDEQYF.

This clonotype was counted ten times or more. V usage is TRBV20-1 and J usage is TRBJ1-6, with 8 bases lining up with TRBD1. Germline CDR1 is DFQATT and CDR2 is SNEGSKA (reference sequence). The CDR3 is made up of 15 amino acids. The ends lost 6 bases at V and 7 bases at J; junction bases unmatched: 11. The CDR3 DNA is TGCAGTGCGCGGACAGGGATTATGCAGAATTCACCCCTCCACTTT. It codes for CSARTGIMQNSPLHF.

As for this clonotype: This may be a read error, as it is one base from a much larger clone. The CDR3 coding sequence is TGCGCCAGCAGCTTGGACAGCGGGAGGGGCAATGAGCAGTTCTTC. Translation gives CASSLDSGRGNEQFF. The rearrangement joins TRBV5-1 to TRBJ2-1, with 10 nucleotides matching TRBD2. V lost 0 bases and J lost 6; bases outside the gene matches: 3. The germline gives CDR1 SGHRS, CDR2 YFSETQ. The CDR3 is 15 residues long.

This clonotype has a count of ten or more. DNA of the CDR3: TGCAGTGCTCCGACAGGGGTGGACAAAAACATTCAGTACTTC. This codes for CSAPTGVDKNIQYF. The V and J genes are TRBV20-1 and TRBJ2-4; TRBD1 agrees at 8 bases. This CDR3 has 14 amino acids. The J segment lost 3 bases and the V segment lost 5 bases, leaving 6 bases of the junction unmatched. Germline V gives CDR1 DFQATT, CDR2 SNEGSKA (reference sequence).

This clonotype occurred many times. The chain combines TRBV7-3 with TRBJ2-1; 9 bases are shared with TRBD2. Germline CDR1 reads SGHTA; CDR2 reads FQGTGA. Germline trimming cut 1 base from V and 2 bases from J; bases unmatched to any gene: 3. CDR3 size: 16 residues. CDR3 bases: TGTGCCAGCAGCTTAAATCCTAGCGGGGCCTACAATGAGCAGTTCTTC. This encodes CASSLNPSGAYNEQFF.

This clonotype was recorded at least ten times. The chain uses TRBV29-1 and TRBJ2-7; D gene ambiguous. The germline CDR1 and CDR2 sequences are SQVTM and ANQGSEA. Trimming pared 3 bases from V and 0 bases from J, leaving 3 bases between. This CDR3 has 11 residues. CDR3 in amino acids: CSVEDSYEQYF. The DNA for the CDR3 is TGCAGCGTTGAGGACTCCTACGAGCAGTACTTC.

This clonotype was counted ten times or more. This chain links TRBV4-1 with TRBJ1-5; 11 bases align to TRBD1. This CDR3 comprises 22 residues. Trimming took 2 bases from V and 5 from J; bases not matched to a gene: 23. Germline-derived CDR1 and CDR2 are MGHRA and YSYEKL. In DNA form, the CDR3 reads TGCGCCAGCAGCCAACCGGACAGGGGGCCCCTCTCCGTAACCCGCGGGGATCAGCCCCAGCATTTT. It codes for CASSQPDRGPLSVTRGDQPQHF.

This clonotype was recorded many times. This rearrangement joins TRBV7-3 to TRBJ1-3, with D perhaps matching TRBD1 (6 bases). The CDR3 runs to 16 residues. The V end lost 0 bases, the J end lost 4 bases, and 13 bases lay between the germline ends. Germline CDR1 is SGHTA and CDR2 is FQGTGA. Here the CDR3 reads CASSLTPGAAGNTIYF. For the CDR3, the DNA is TGTGCCAGCAGCTTAACACCGGGGGCTGCGGGAAACACCATATATTTT.

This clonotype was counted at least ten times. The CDR3 protein is CASSLARGTTYEQYF. As DNA, the CDR3 is TGTGCCAGCAGCTTAGCGCGGGGGACCACCTACGAGCAGTACTTC. The chain has TRBV7-8 and TRBJ2-7, with 7 bases aligning to TRBD2. Germline lookup yields CDR1 SGHVS and CDR2 FQNEAQ. The CDR3 covers 15 residues. The V and J ends lost 0 bases and 2 bases, in that order; junction bases with no gene match: 4.

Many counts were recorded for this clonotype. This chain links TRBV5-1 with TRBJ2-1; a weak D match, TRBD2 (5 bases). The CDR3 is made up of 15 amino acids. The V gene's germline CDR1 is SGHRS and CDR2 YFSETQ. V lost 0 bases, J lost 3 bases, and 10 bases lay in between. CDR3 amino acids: CASSLVPGSYNEQFF. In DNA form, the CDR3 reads TGCGCCAGCAGCTTGGTCCCGGGAAGCTACAATGAGCAGTTCTTC. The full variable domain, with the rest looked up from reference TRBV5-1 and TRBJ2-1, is KAGVTQTPRYLIKTRGQQVTLSCSPISGHRSVSWYQQTPGQGLQFLFEYFSETQRNKGNFPGRFSGRQFSNSRSEMNVSTLELGDSALYLCASSLVPGSYNEQFFGPGTRLTVL.

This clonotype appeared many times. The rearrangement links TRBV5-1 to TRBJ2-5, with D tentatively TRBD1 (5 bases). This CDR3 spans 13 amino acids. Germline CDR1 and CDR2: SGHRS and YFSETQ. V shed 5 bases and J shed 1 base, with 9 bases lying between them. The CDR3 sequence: CASRQDTQETQYF. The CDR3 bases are TGCGCCAGCAGACAGGACACCCAAGAGACCCAGTACTTC.

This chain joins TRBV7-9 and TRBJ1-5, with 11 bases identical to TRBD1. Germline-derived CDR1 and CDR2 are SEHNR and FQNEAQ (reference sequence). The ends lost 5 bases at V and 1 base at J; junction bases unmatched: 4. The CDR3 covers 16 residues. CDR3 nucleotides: TGTGCCAGCAGCCAAGGACAGGGGGCAAGCAATCAGCCCCAGCATTTT. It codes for CASSQGQGASNQPQHF.

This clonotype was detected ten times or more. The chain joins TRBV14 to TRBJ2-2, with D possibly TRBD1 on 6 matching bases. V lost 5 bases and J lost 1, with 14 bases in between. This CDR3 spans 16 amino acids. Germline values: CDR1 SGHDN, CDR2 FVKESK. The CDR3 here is CASSVGTLQNTGELFF. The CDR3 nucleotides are TGTGCCAGCAGCGTCGGGACACTACAGAACACCGGGGAGCTGTTTTTT.

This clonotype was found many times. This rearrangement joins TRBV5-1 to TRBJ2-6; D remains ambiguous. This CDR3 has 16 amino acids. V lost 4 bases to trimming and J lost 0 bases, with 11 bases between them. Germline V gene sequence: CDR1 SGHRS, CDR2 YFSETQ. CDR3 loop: CASSLLESSGANVLTF. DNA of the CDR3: TGCGCCAGCAGCCTTTTGGAGAGCTCTGGGGCCAACGTCCTGACTTTC.

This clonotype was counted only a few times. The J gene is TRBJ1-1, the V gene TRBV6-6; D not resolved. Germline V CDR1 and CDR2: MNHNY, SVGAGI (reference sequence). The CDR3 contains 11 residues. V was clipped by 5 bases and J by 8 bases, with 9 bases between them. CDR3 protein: CASSQWEEAFF. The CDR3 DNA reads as TGTGCCAGCAGTCAGTGGGAAGAAGCTTTCTTT.

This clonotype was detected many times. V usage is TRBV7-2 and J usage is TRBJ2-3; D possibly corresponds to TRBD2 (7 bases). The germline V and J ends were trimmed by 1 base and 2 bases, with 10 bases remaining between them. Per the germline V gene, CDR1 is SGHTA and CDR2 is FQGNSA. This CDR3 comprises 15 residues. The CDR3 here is CASSLGGGHTDTQYF. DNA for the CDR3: TGTGCCAGCAGCTTAGGGGGGGGGCACACAGATACGCAGTATTTT.

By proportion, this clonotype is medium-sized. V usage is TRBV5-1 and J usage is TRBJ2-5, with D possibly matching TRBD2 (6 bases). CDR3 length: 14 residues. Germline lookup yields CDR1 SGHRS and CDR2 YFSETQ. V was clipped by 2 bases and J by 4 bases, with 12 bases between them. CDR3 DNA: TGCGCCAGCAGCTTCCCCGGGACTGCAGAGACCCAGTACTTC. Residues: CASSFPGTAETQYF.

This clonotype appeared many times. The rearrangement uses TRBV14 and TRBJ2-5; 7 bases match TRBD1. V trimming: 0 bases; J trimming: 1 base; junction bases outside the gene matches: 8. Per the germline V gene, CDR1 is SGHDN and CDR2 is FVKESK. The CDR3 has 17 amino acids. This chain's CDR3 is CASSQDRSGTVQETQYF. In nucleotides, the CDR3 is TGTGCCAGCAGCCAAGATCGGTCTGGGACAGTCCAAGAGACCCAGTACTTC.

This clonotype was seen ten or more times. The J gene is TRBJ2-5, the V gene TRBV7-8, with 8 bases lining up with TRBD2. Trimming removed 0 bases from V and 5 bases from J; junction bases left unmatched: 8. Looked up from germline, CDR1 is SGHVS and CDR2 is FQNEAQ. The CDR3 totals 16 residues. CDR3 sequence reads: CASSLALGSGVETQYF. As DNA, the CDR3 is TGTGCCAGCAGCTTAGCCCTAGGTAGCGGGGTGGAGACCCAGTACTTC.

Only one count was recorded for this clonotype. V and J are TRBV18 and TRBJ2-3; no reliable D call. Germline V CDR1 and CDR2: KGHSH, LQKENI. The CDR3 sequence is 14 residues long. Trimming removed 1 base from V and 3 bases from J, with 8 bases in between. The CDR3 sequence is CASSPLAGTDTQYF. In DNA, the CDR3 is TGTGCCAGCTCACCACTCGCCGGGACAGATACGCAGTATTTT.

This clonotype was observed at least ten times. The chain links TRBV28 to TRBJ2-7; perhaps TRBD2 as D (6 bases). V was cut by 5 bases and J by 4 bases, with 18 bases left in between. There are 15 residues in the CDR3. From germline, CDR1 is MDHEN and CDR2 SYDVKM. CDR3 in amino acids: CASSRDVGGKYEQYF. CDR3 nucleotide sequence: TGTGCCAGCAGTCGAGATGTAGGAGGGAAGTACGAGCAGTACTTC.